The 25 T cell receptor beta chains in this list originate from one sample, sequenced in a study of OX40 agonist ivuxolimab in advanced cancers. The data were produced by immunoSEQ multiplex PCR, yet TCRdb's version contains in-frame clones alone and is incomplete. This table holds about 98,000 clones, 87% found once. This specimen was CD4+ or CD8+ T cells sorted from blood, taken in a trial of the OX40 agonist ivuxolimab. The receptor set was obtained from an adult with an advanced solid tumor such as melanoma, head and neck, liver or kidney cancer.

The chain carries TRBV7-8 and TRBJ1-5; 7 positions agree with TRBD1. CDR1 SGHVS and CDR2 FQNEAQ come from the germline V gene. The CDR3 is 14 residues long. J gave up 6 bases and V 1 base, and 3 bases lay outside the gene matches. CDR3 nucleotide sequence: TGTGCCAGCAGCTTAGTGGCAGGGGGTCAGCCCCAGCATTTT. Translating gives CASSLVAGGQPQHF.

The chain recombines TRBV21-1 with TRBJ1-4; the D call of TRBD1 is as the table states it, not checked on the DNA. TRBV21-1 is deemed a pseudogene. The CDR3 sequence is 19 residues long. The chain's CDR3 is CASSKGLKDRGGSHEKLFF. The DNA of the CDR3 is TGTGCCAGCAGCAAAGGGCTTAAGGACAGGGGCGGCAGCCATGAAAAACTGTTTTTT.

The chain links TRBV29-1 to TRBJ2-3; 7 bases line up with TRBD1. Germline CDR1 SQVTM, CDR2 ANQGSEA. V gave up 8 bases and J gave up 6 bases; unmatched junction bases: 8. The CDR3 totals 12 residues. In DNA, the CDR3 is TGCAGCACCTTGACAGGGTCGGATACGCAGTATTTT. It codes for CSTLTGSDTQYF.

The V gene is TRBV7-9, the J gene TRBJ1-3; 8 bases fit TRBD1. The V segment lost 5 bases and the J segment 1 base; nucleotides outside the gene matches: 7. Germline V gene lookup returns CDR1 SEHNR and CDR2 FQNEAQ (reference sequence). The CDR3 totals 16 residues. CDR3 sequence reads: CASSRDRTLSGNTIYF. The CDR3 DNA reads TGTGCCAGCAGCCGGGACAGGACACTTTCTGGAAACACCATATATTTT.

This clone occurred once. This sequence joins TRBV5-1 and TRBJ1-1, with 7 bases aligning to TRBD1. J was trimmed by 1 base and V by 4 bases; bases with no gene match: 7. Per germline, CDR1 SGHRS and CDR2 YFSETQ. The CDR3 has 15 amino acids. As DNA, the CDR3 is TGCGCCAGCAGCCCGACAGGGCCCGGGAACACTGAAGCTTTCTTT. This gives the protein CASSPTGPGNTEAFF.

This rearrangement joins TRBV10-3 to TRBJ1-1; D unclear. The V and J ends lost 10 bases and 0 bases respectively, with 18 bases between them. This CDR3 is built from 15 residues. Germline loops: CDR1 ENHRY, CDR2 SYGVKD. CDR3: CATLSPTAMNTEAFF. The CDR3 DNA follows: TGTGCCACCCTTAGCCCGACGGCCATGAACACTGAAGCTTTCTTT.

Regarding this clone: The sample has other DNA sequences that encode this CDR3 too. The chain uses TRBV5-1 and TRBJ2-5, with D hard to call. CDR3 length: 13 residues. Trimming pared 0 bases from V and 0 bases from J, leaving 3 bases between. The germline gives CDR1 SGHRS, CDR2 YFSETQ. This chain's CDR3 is CASSLGNQETQYF. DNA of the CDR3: TGCGCCAGCAGCTTGGGGAACCAAGAGACCCAGTACTTC.

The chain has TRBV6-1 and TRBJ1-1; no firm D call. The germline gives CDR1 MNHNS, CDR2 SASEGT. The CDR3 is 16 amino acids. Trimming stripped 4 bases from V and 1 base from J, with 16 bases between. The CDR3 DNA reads TGTGCCAGCAGTGCTGGGAGGCAGCTATCGAACACTGAAGCTTTCTTT. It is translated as CASSAGRQLSNTEAFF.

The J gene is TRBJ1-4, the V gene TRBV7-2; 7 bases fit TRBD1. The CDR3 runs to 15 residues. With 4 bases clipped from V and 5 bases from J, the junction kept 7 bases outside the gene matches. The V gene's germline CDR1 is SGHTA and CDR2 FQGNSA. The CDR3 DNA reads TGTGCCAGCAGCTCCCAGACAGGGTCAAATGAAAAACTGTTTTTT. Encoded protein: CASSSQTGSNEKLFF.

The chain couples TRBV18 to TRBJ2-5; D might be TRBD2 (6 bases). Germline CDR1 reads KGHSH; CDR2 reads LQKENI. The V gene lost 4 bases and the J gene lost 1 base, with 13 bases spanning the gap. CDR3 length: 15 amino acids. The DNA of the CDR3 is TGTGCCAGCTCACGAGTGGGGGGTTTCCAAGAGACCCAGTACTTC. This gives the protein CASSRVGGFQETQYF.

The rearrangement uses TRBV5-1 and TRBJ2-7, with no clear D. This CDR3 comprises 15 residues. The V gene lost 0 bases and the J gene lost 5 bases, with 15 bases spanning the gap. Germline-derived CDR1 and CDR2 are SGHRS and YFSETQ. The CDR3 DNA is TGCGCCAGCAGCTTGGCGGTTTCGGGTAGGGACGAGCAGTACTTC. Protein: CASSLAVSGRDEQYF. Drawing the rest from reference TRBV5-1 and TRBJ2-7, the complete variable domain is KAGVTQTPRYLIKTRGQQVTLSCSPISGHRSVSWYQQTPGQGLQFLFEYFSETQRNKGNFPGRFSGRQFSNSRSEMNVSTLELGDSALYLCASSLAVSGRDEQYFGPGTRLTVT.

The CDR3 region is CASSRGQGRTEAFF. DNA of the CDR3: TGTGCCAGCAGTCGAGGACAGGGGCGCACTGAAGCTTTCTTT. The chain uses TRBV6-6 and TRBJ1-1; TRBD1 aligns across 9 bases. The J segment lost 4 bases and the V segment lost 5 bases, leaving 5 bases of the junction unmatched. Germline V gene data show CDR1 as MNHNY and CDR2 as SVGAGI (reference sequence). The CDR3 consists of 14 residues.

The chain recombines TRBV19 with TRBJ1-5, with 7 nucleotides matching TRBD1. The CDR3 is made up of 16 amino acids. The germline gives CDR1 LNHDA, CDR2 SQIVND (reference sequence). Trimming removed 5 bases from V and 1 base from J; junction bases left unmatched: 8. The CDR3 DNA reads TGTGCCAGTAGTGTATCCGGGACAGCAAGCAATCAGCCCCAGCATTTT. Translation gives CASSVSGTASNQPQHF.

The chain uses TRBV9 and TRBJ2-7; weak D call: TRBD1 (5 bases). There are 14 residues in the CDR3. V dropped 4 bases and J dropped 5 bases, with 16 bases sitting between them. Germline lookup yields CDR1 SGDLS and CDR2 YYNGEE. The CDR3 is CASSFSFQGNEQYF. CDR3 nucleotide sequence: TGTGCCAGCAGCTTTTCCTTCCAGGGCAACGAGCAGTACTTC.

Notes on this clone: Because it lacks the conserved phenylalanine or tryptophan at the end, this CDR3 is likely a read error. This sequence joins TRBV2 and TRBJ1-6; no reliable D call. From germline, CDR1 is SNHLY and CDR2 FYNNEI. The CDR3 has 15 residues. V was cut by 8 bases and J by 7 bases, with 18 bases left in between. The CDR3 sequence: CASVPEGLGNSPLHL. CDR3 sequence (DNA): TGTGCCAGCGTACCGGAAGGACTAGGCAATTCACCCCTCCACCTT.

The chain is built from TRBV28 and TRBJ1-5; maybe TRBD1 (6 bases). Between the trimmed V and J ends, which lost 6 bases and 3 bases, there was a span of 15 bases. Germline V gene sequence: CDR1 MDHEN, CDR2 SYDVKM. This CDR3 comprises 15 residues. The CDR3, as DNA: TGTGCCAGCAGCCCCCGCGGGGGCTACAATCAGCCCCAGCATTTT. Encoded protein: CASSPRGGYNQPQHF.

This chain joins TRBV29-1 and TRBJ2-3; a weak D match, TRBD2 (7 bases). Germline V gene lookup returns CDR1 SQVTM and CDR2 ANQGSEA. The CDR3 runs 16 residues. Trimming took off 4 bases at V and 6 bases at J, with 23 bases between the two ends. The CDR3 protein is CSVVGGVWGGPDTQYF. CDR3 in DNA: TGCAGCGTTGTCGGTGGGGTGTGGGGGGGCCCGGATACGCAGTATTTT.

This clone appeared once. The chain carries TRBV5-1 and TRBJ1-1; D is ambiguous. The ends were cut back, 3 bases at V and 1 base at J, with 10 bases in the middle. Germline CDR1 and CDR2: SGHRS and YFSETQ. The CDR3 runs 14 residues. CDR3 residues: CASSSDGSNTEAFF. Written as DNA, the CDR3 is TGCGCCAGCAGCTCGGACGGATCGAACACTGAAGCTTTCTTT.

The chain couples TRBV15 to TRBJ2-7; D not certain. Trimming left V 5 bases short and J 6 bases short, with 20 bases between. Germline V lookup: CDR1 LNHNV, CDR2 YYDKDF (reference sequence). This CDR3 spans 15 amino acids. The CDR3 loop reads CATSPGKSSLLEQYF. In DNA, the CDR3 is TGTGCCACCAGCCCTGGTAAGTCCTCCCTGCTCGAGCAGTACTTC.

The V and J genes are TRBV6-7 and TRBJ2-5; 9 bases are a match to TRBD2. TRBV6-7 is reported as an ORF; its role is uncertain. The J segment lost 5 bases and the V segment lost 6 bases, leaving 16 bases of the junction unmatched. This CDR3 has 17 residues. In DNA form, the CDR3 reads TGTGCCAGCAGAAACCGCACAGGGACTAGCAGGAAGGAGACCCAGTACTTC. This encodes CASRNRTGTSRKETQYF.

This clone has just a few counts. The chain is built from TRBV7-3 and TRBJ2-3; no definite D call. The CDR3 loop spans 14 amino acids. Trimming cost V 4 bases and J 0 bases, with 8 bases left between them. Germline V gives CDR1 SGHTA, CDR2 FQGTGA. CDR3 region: CASSYHGSTDTQYF. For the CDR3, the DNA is TGTGCCAGCAGCTATCATGGCAGCACAGATACGCAGTATTTT.

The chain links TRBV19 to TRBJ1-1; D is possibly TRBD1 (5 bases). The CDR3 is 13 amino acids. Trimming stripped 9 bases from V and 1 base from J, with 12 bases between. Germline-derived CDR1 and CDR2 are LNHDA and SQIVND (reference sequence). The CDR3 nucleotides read TGTGCCAGCTGGGGCTTCGAGAACACTGAAGCTTTCTTT. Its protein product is CASWGFENTEAFF.

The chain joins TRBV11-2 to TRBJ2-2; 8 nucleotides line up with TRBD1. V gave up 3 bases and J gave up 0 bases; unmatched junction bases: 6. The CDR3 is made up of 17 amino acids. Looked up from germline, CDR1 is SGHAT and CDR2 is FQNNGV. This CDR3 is CASSLMTGATNTGELFF. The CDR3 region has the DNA TGTGCCAGCAGCTTGATGACAGGGGCGACGAACACCGGGGAGCTGTTTTTT.

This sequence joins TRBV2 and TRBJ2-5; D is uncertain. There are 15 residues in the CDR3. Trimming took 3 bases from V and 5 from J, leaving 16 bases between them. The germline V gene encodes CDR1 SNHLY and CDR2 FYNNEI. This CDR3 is CASSEFLVFGETQYF. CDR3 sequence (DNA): TGTGCCAGCAGTGAGTTCCTCGTCTTTGGGGAGACCCAGTACTTC.

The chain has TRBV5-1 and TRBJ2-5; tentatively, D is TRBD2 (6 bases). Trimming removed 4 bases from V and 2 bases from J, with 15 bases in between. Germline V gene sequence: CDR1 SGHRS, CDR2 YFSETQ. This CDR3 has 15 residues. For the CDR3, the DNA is TGCGCCAGCAGCAACCCGGGACTCGGACAAGAGACCCAGTACTTC. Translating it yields CASSNPGLGQETQYF.